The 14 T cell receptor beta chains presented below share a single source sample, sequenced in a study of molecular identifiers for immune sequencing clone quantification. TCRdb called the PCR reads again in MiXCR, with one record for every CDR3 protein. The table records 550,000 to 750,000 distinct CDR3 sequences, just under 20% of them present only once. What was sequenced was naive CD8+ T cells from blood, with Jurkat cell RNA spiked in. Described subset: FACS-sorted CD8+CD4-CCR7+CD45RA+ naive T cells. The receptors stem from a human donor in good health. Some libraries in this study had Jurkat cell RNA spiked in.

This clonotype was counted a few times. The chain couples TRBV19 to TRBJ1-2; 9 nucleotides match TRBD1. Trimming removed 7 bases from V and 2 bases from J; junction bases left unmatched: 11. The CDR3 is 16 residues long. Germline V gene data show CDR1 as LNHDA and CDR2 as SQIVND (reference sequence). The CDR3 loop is CASTPWWDRVNYGYTF. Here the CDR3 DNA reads TGTGCCAGTACCCCGTGGTGGGACAGGGTAAACTATGGCTACACCTTC.

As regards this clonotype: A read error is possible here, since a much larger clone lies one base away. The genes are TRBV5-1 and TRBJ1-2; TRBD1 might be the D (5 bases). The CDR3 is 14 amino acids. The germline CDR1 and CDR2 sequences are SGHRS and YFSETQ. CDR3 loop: CAGSLEGPLYGYTF. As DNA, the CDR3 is TGCGCCGGCAGCTTGGAGGGACCGCTTTATGGCTACACCTTC.

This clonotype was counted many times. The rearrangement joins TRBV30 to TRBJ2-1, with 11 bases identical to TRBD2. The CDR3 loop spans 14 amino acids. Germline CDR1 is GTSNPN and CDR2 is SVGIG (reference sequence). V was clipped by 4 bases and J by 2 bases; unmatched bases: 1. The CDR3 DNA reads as TGTGCCTGGAAGACTAGCGGGGCCTACAATGAGCAGTTCTTC. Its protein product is CAWKTSGAYNEQFF. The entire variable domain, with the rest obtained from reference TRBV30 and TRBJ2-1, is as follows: SQTIHQWPATLVQPVGSPLSLECTVEGTSNPNLYWYRQAAGRGLQLLFYSVGIGQISSEVPQNLSASRPQDRQFILSSKKLLLSDSGFYLCAWKTSGAYNEQFFGPGTRLTVL.

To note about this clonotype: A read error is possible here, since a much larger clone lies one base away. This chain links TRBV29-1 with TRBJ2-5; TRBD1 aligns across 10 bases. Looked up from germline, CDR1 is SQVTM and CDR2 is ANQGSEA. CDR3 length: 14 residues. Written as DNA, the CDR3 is TGCAGCGTTGAAGGATGGACAGGGGGAGAGACCCAGCACTTC. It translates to CSVEGWTGGETQHF.

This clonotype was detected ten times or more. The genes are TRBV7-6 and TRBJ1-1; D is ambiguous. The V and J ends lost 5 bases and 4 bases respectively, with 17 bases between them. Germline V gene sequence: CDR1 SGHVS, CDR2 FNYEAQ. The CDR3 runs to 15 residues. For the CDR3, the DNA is TGTGCCAGCAGCCCGACGATGAGTGTGGGCACTGAAGCTTTCTTT. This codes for CASSPTMSVGTEAFF. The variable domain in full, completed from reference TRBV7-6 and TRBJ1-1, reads GAGVSQSPRYKVTKRGQDVALRCDPISGHVSLYWYRQALGQGPEFLTYFNYEAQQDKSGLPNDRFSAERPEGSISTLTIQRTEQRDSAMYRCASSPTMSVGTEAFFGQGTRLTVV.

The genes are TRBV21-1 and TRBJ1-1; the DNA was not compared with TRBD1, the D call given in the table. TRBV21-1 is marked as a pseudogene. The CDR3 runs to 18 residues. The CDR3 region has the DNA TGTGCCAGCAGCCTTCCCTTCGGCCCCGGGCCACTGAACACTGAAGCTTTCTTT. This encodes CASSLPFGPGPLNTEAFF.

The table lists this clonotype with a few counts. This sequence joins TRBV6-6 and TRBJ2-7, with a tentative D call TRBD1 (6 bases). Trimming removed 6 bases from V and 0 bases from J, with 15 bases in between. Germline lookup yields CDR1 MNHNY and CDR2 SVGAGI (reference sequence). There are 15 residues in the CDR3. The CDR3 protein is CASSPPGTYSYEQYF. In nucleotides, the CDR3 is TGTGCCAGCAGCCCCCCCGGGACATACTCCTACGAGCAGTACTTC.

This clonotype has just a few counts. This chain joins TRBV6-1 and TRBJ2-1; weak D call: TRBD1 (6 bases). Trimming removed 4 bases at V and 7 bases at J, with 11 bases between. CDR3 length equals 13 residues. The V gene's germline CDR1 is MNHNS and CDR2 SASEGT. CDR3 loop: CASSVNRVNEQFF. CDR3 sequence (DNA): TGTGCCAGCAGTGTAAACAGGGTAAATGAGCAGTTCTTC.

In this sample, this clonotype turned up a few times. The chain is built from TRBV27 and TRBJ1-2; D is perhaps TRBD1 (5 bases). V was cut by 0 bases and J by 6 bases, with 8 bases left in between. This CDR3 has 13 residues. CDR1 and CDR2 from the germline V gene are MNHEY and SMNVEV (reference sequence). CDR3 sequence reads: CASSLSRAHGYTF. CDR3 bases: TGTGCCAGCAGTTTATCCAGGGCACATGGCTACACCTTC.

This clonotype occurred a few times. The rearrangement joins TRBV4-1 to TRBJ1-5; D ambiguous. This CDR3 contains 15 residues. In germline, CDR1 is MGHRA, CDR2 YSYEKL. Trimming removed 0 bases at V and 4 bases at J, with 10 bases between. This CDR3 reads CASSQERAGNQPQHF. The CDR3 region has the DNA TGCGCCAGCAGCCAAGAACGTGCCGGGAATCAGCCCCAGCATTTT.

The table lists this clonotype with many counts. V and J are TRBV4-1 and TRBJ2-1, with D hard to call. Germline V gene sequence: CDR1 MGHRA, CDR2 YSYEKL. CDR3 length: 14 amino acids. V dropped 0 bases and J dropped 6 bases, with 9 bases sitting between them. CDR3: CASSQETGTNEQFF. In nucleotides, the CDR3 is TGCGCCAGCAGCCAAGAGACGGGCACCAATGAGCAGTTCTTC.

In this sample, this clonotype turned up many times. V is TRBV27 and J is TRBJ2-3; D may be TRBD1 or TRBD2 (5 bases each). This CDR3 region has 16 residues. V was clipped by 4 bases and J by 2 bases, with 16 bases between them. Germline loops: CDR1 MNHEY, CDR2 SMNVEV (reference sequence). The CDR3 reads CASSSFAGTHTDTQYF. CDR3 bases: TGTGCCAGCAGTTCTTTTGCCGGGACCCACACAGATACGCAGTATTTT.

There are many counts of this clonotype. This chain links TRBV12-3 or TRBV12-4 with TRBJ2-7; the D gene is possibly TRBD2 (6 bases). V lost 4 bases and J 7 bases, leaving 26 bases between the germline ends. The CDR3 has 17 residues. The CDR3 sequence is CASSSPRAGLPKGEQYF. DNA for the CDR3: TGTGCCAGCAGTTCCCCCCGCGCGGGACTTCCTAAGGGGGAGCAGTACTTC.

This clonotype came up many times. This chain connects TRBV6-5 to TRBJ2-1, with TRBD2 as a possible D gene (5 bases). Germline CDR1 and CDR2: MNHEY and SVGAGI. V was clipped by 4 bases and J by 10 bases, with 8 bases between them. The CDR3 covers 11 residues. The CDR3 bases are TGTGCCAGCAGTTTTGGAGGCGAGCAGTTCTTC. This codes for CASSFGGEQFF.